The 17 T cell receptor beta chains presented below share a single source sample, sequenced in a study of cytomegalovirus exposure and HLA in healthy donors. Primers: 60 Vbeta forward and 13 Jbeta reverse. The table came from immunoSEQ multiplex PCR; TCRdb's copy has only in-frame clones and leaves some out. Of 100,000 to 150,000 clones in the sample, about two thirds were seen once. The sample comprised PBMCs. Receptors were obtained from a woman in her fifties or sixties in good health and CMV-seropositive.

This chain links TRBV18 with TRBJ2-7; TRBD1 matches at 8 bases. J gave up 2 bases and V 4 bases, and 7 bases lay outside the gene matches. The CDR3 contains 15 residues. Looked up from germline, CDR1 is KGHSH and CDR2 is LQKENI. The CDR3 loop is CASSLGTGGTYEQYF. The CDR3 bases are TGTGCCAGCTCACTAGGAACAGGGGGGACCTACGAGCAGTACTTC.

The rearrangement joins TRBV6-5 to TRBJ2-3; 14 positions agree with TRBD2. From germline, CDR1 is MNHEY and CDR2 SVGAGI. J lost 4 bases, V lost 4 bases, and 1 base had no gene match. The CDR3 runs 15 residues. The CDR3 DNA sequence: TGTGCCAGCAGTTTGGGACTAGCGGGAGCAGATACGCAGTATTTT. It is translated as CASSLGLAGADTQYF.

The V call is TRBV14, the J call TRBJ2-5; D is ambiguous. V was shortened by 4 bases and J by 7 bases, with 10 bases between the two germline ends. Germline V gene data show CDR1 as SGHDN and CDR2 as FVKESK. The CDR3 has 12 residues. The CDR3 loop reads CASSPDRRTQYF. CDR3 nucleotide sequence: TGTGCCAGCAGCCCAGATAGGAGGACCCAGTACTTC.

The J gene is TRBJ2-1, the V gene TRBV6-1, with 8 bases fitting TRBD2. Unmatched junction bases numbered 6, after V lost 2 bases and J lost 9 bases. This CDR3 region has 14 residues. Germline assignment: CDR1 MNHNS and CDR2 SASEGT. CDR3 nucleotides: TGTGCCAGCAGTGAATGGACTAGCAACGCTGAGCAGTTCTTC. It encodes CASSEWTSNAEQFF.

The gene calls are TRBV5-1 and TRBJ2-1, with 9 bases aligning to TRBD1. The length of the CDR3 is 15 residues. V dropped 0 bases and J dropped 3; count of bases not matched to a gene: 1. Germline CDR1 reads SGHRS; CDR2 reads YFSETQ. In DNA, the CDR3 is TGCGCCAGCAGCTTGGGGGACAGGGACTACAATGAGCAGTTCTTC. Protein sequence: CASSLGDRDYNEQFF.

The chain is built from TRBV10-3 and TRBJ2-1; 11 positions match TRBD2. The CDR3 is 16 residues long. V shed 4 bases and J 3 bases; nucleotides not matched to a gene: 5. Per the germline V gene, CDR1 is ENHRY and CDR2 is SYGVKD. CDR3 DNA sequence: TGTGCCATCAGTGGTTTTAGCGGGGGGGACTACAATGAGCAGTTCTTC. It codes for CAISGFSGGDYNEQFF.

The J gene is TRBJ1-2, the V gene TRBV29-1; D remains ambiguous. Between the trimmed V and J ends, which lost 4 bases and 4 bases, there was a span of 10 bases. Looked up from germline, CDR1 is SQVTM and CDR2 is ANQGSEA. The CDR3 contains 12 residues. The CDR3 DNA sequence: TGCAGCGTTGTGGAGGGCGGCTATGGCTACACCTTC. Translating gives CSVVEGGYGYTF.

The chain has TRBV5-6 and TRBJ2-7, with 7 bases fitting TRBD1. V trimming: 3 bases; J trimming: 4 bases; junction bases outside the gene matches: 4. Germline V gives CDR1 SGHDT, CDR2 YYEEEE. CDR3 length equals 13 residues. The CDR3 region is CASSSGQHYEQYF. CDR3 DNA: TGTGCCAGCAGCTCGGGACAGCATTACGAGCAGTACTTC.

This clone came up once. The J gene is TRBJ1-3, the V gene TRBV18; D is undetermined. V was clipped by 0 bases and J by 2 bases, with 8 bases between them. The germline V gene encodes CDR1 KGHSH and CDR2 LQKENI. The CDR3 runs to 15 residues. The CDR3 protein is CASSPPQVPGNTIYF. The CDR3 DNA reads as TGTGCCAGCTCACCACCCCAGGTACCTGGAAACACCATATATTTT.

This chain uses TRBV7-9 with TRBJ2-3; TRBD1 matches at 9 bases. The junction had 13 bases not matched to a gene; V was cut back by 11 bases and J by 4 bases. Per germline, CDR1 SEHNR and CDR2 FQNEAQ (reference sequence). The CDR3 is made up of 15 amino acids. CDR3 residues: CAYKVGQGYSDTQYF. The CDR3, as DNA: TGTGCCTATAAGGTGGGACAGGGCTACTCAGATACGCAGTATTTT.

V is TRBV9 and J is TRBJ1-5; D gene uncertain. The germline V and J ends were trimmed by 0 bases and 4 bases, with 8 bases remaining between them. This CDR3 has 14 amino acids. Germline assignment: CDR1 SGDLS and CDR2 YYNGEE. The CDR3: CASSVGQVNQPQHF. CDR3 in DNA: TGTGCCAGCAGCGTAGGCCAGGTTAATCAGCCCCAGCATTTT.

This chain connects TRBV15 to TRBJ1-1; D perhaps matches TRBD1 (6 bases). Germline-derived CDR1 and CDR2 are LNHNV and YYDKDF (reference sequence). V dropped 10 bases and J dropped 0 bases, with 9 bases sitting between them. This CDR3 is 12 amino acids long. The CDR3 here is CAIQGLNTEAFF. The CDR3 DNA is TGTGCCATTCAGGGGCTGAACACTGAAGCTTTCTTT. Full variable domain (missing parts from reference TRBV15 and TRBJ1-1): DAMVIQNPRYQVTQFGKPVTLSCSQTLNHNVMYWYQQKSSQAPKLLFHYYDKDFNNEADTPDNFQSRRPNTSFCFLDIRSPGLGDTAMYLCAIQGLNTEAFFGQGTRLTVV.

This clone has just one count. This rearrangement joins TRBV5-1 to TRBJ1-4; D is possibly TRBD1 (5 bases). The CDR3 covers 15 residues. Trimming took off 4 bases at V and 7 bases at J, with 17 bases between the two ends. CDR1 is SGHRS and CDR2 is YFSETQ in the germline V gene. The CDR3 DNA is TGCGCCAGCAGCCAAACCGGGGGGAATGGTGAAAAACTGTTTTTT. It encodes CASSQTGGNGEKLFF.

The chain carries TRBV10-2 and TRBJ2-7; no clear D. Germline V gene sequence: CDR1 WSHSY, CDR2 SAAADI. Trimming removed 2 bases from V and 4 bases from J, with 3 bases in between. The length of the CDR3 is 11 residues. The CDR3 DNA reads as TGCGCCAGCAGTGAGGTATACGAGCAGTACTTC. This encodes CASSEVYEQYF.

This clone showed up just a few times. This chain connects TRBV7-9 to TRBJ2-2; 9 bases line up with TRBD1. The V segment lost 5 bases and the J segment 7 bases; nucleotides outside the gene matches: 11. Germline assignment: CDR1 SEHNR and CDR2 FQNEAQ (reference sequence). The CDR3 length is 16 residues. The CDR3 DNA reads TGTGCCAGCAGCGTCCCCAACAGGGGGCGCGGCGGGGAGCTGTTTTTT. Its translation is CASSVPNRGRGGELFF.

The V gene is TRBV19, the J gene TRBJ1-1, with a weak D call TRBD1 (5 bases). V lost 5 bases, J lost 1 base, and 17 bases lay in between. CDR3 size: 16 residues. Germline V gives CDR1 LNHDA, CDR2 SQIVND (reference sequence). The CDR3 region is CASSPRGGAGNTEAFF. CDR3 sequence (DNA): TGTGCCAGTAGTCCTCGGGGGGGAGCGGGGAACACTGAAGCTTTCTTT.

The chain employs TRBV5-5 and TRBJ1-1; TRBD1 agrees at 12 bases. This CDR3 has 18 amino acids. Unmatched junction bases numbered 10, after V lost 4 bases and J lost 0 bases. CDR1 and CDR2 (germline): SGHKS, YYEKEE (reference sequence). The CDR3: CASSPGQGAPRMNTEAFF. CDR3 nucleotide sequence: TGTGCCAGCAGCCCGGGACAGGGGGCCCCCCGCATGAACACTGAAGCTTTCTTT.